Listed below are T cell receptor beta chains from one sample, sequenced in a study of OX40 agonist ivuxolimab in advanced cancers. Assay used: immunoSEQ multiplex PCR; TCRdb lists only in-frame clones, some missing. The sample has roughly 73,000 clones, roughly 83% seen once; the top ten hold less than 2.5%. The input for sequencing was CD4+ or CD8+ T cells sorted from blood, taken in a trial of the OX40 agonist ivuxolimab. All receptors come from an adult with an advanced solid tumor such as melanoma, head and neck, liver or kidney cancer. CDR3s include the opening cysteine and the closing phenylalanine or tryptophan. The order of the fields is V gene, CDR3 length, CDR3 protein.

v_gene: TRBV7-2; len: 12; CDR3aa: CASSLSNEKLFF
v_gene: TRBV5-1; len: 16; CDR3aa: CASSSGLAGGGDTQYF
v_gene: TRBV4-3; len: 15; CDR3aa: CASSQMTSGGNEQYF
v_gene: TRBV7-3; len: 14; CDR3aa: CASSLTGGTDTQYF
v_gene: TRBV4-3; len: 15; CDR3aa: CASSAQTGGDYGYTF
v_gene: TRBV19; len: 16; CDR3aa: CASSSGGRDALRTIYF
v_gene: TRBV6-4; len: 13; CDR3aa: CASSERGGIRQYF
v_gene: TRBV2; len: 15; CDR3aa: CASRTGQARGNEQFF
v_gene: TRBV19; len: 13; CDR3aa: CASTQRITDTQYF
v_gene: TRBV29-1; len: 12; CDR3aa: CSVEASDTEAFF
v_gene: TRBV6-4; len: 16; CDR3aa: CASRPGTGGKADGYTF
v_gene: TRBV5-4; len: 16; CDR3aa: CASSSGQWGLGYEQYF
v_gene: TRBV25-1; len: 13; CDR3aa: CASSEPGLYEQYF
v_gene: TRBV6-5; len: 14; CDR3aa: CATRRGRTSDEQYF
v_gene: TRBV30; len: 15; CDR3aa: CAWSAQQAVNQPQHF
v_gene: TRBV28; len: 14; CDR3aa: CASSQDRGPGELFF
v_gene: TRBV4-2; len: 15; CDR3aa: CASSQGGGAYNEQFF
v_gene: TRBV4-2; len: 14; CDR3aa: CASRPAGQNTEAFF
v_gene: TRBV15; len: 16; CDR3aa: CATSRGSVGGNNEQFF
v_gene: TRBV2; len: 14; CDR3aa: CASSAGTGTTEAFF
v_gene: TRBV6-9; len: 11; CDR3aa: CASKRDLEAFF
v_gene: TRBV11-2; len: 15; CDR3aa: CASSLAIEGWGEQYF
v_gene: TRBV18; len: 15; CDR3aa: CASSPPGHQNTEAFF
v_gene: TRBV6-5; len: 14; CDR3aa: CASSQRTSENEQFF
v_gene: TRBV25-1; len: 15; CDR3aa: CASSEGAGASSPLHF
v_gene: TRBV7-9; len: 17; CDR3aa: CASSSRGPGQKNTEAFF
v_gene: TRBV5-1; len: 12; CDR3aa: CASSPDRGEQYF
v_gene: TRBV28; len: 18; CDR3aa: CASSRPPQGGGKNTEAFF
v_gene: TRBV7-3; len: 14; CDR3aa: CASSLLAGEGTQYF
v_gene: TRBV2; len: 13; CDR3aa: CASTLDRYNEQFF
v_gene: TRBV12-2; len: 17; CDR3aa: CASRLKRNCPGDYGYTF
v_gene: TRBV30; len: 19; CDR3aa: CAWSLEGLAGASFPYEQYF
v_gene: TRBV5-1; len: 15; CDR3aa: CASSPDRGSSGELFF